This T cell receptor (beta chain) derives from a study of OX40 agonist ivuxolimab in advanced cancers. Study context: The dose-escalation group included hepatocellular carcinoma, melanoma, renal cell carcinoma and head and neck cancer. The eligibility criteria allowed prior anti-PD-1, anti-PD-L1 or anti-CTLA-4 therapy, and 30% to 45% had some.

The germline gives CDR1 KGHSH, CDR2 LQKENI. V lost 5 bases, J lost 7 bases, and 4 bases stayed unmatched. The length of the CDR3 is 13 residues. Patients with a history of autoimmune disease or on systemic immunosuppression were excluded. Data came from immunoSEQ multiplex PCR; TCRdb stores just in-frame clones and leaves some out. The table shows about 34,000 clones, with more than 70% occurring only once. Comments on this clone: The antigen remains unidentified.

Study-level points and caveats: At doses 0.1 to 3.0 mg/kg, CD4+ and CD8+ clones expanded.

This sequence originates from an adult with an advanced solid tumor such as melanoma, head and neck, liver or kidney cancer. This sequence joins TRBV18 and TRBJ1-4; the match to TRBD1 covers 7 bases. This specimen consisted of CD4+ or CD8+ T cells sorted from blood, obtained in a trial of the OX40 agonist ivuxolimab. CDR3 in DNA: TGTGCCAGCTCAGTAGACAGGGCTGAAAAACTGTTTTTT. It codes for CASSVDRAEKLFF.